These T cell receptor beta chains were read from a single sample in a study of T-cell reconstitution after alpha-beta-depleted transplantation in children. Each CDR3 protein is one row after TCRdb ran MiXCR on the PCR reads. The sample holds roughly 790,000 distinct CDR3 sequences, under 20% seen once. The material sequenced was PBMCs, mostly from graft donor cells, taken 360 days after TCRalphabeta/CD19-depleted stem cell transplant. These TCRs come from a male patient younger than 18 who had a stem cell transplant for acute lymphoblastic leukemia, so the T cells may come from the graft donor. The CDR3 runs from the conserved cysteine through the conserved F or W. The D gene is left open where the match is weak. A clone size is listed for some rows: how often the clone was seen (once, few, many), or a class if it is expanded.

d_call: TRBD2
j_call: TRBJ2-1
v_call: TRBV10-3
clone_size: -
cdr3_nt: TGTACCATCAGTTCCACCGAGACTAGCGGGTTTCTCTACAATGAGCAGTTCTTC
cdr3_aa: CTISSTETSGFLYNEQFF

d_call: TRBD2
j_call: TRBJ2-1
v_call: TRBV19
clone_size: -
cdr3_nt: TGTGCCAGTAGTGTCCGACTAGCTGGGGGGAGGAATGAGCAGTTCTTC
cdr3_aa: CASSVRLAGGRNEQFF

d_call: TRBD1
j_call: TRBJ1-1
v_call: TRBV15
clone_size: few
cdr3_nt: TGTGCCACCAGCCGCGACAGGGCGGGGAACACTGAAGCTTTCTTT
cdr3_aa: CATSRDRAGNTEAFF

d_call: -
j_call: TRBJ2-1
v_call: TRBV14
clone_size: -
cdr3_nt: TGTGCCAGCAGCCAGAACCGGGGACCGTATGAGCAGTTCTTC
cdr3_aa: CASSQNRGPYEQFF

d_call: -
j_call: TRBJ2-5
v_call: TRBV7-6
clone_size: once
cdr3_nt: TGTGCCAGCAGCTCCAACACTATCCAAGAGACCCAGTACTTC
cdr3_aa: CASSSNTIQETQYF

d_call: -
j_call: TRBJ2-3
v_call: TRBV7-3
clone_size: many
cdr3_nt: TGTGCCAGCAGCTTCCAACCGGCAGATACGCAGTATTTT
cdr3_aa: CASSFQPADTQYF

d_call: TRBD2
j_call: TRBJ2-1
v_call: TRBV20-1
clone_size: -
cdr3_nt: TGCAGTGCTAAGAATAGCGGGATTGAGAATGAGCAGTTCTTC
cdr3_aa: CSAKNSGIENEQFF

d_call: -
j_call: TRBJ2-3
v_call: TRBV12-3/TRBV12-4
clone_size: -
cdr3_nt: TGTGCCAGCAGTTTCCCGCGACTAGTAGCTACGCAGTATTTT
cdr3_aa: CASSFPRLVATQYF

d_call: -
j_call: TRBJ2-1
v_call: TRBV4-1
clone_size: -
cdr3_nt: TGCGCCAGCAGCCCGGACTCTCTCTCCTACAATGAGCAGTTCTTC
cdr3_aa: CASSPDSLSYNEQFF

d_call: -
j_call: TRBJ2-1
v_call: TRBV9
clone_size: -
cdr3_nt: TGTGCCAGCAGCGGGAGCCCCAGCTACAATGAGCAGTTCTTC
cdr3_aa: CASSGSPSYNEQFF

d_call: -
j_call: TRBJ2-2
v_call: TRBV7-9
clone_size: -
cdr3_nt: TGTGCCAGCAGCTCCAGCAAATCTAGCCCGAACACCGGGGAGCTGTTTTTT
cdr3_aa: CASSSSKSSPNTGELFF

d_call: -
j_call: TRBJ1-1
v_call: TRBV19
clone_size: -
cdr3_nt: TGTGCCACAGGAAGGGTTGGAAGGACTGAAGCTTTCTTT
cdr3_aa: CATGRVGRTEAFF

d_call: -
j_call: TRBJ2-7
v_call: TRBV4-1
clone_size: few
cdr3_nt: TGCGCCAGCAGCCAAGCCTTACAGGGTAGCTACGAGCAGTACTTC
cdr3_aa: CASSQALQGSYEQYF

d_call: TRBD1
j_call: TRBJ2-5
v_call: TRBV5-5
clone_size: many
cdr3_nt: TGTGCCAGCAGCACCAGACCGACAGGGACAGAGACCCAGTACTTC
cdr3_aa: CASSTRPTGTETQYF

d_call: TRBD1
j_call: TRBJ1-4
v_call: TRBV20-1
clone_size: few
cdr3_nt: TGCAGTGCTAGGGACAGGGTATCTAATGAAAAACTGTTTTTT
cdr3_aa: CSARDRVSNEKLFF

d_call: -
j_call: TRBJ2-7
v_call: TRBV10-3
clone_size: -
cdr3_nt: TGTGCCATCAGTCCCCGGGGCGGGCCTCCTTCCTACGAGCAGTACTTC
cdr3_aa: CAISPRGGPPSYEQYF

d_call: TRBD1
j_call: TRBJ2-2
v_call: TRBV15
clone_size: few
cdr3_nt: TGTGCCACCAGCAGCCTCAGGGGGACCGGGGAGCTGTTTTTT
cdr3_aa: CATSSLRGTGELFF

d_call: -
j_call: TRBJ2-1
v_call: TRBV9
clone_size: -
cdr3_nt: TGTGCCAGCAGCCCATACGGGAGTAGCTCCTACAATGAGCAGTTCTTC
cdr3_aa: CASSPYGSSSYNEQFF

d_call: TRBD2
j_call: TRBJ2-1
v_call: TRBV10-3
clone_size: many
cdr3_nt: TGTGCCATCAGTGTCAACTGGGGAGGGGAGGGGCAGTTCTTC
cdr3_aa: CAISVNWGGEGQFF

d_call: -
j_call: TRBJ2-2
v_call: TRBV5-1
clone_size: few
cdr3_nt: TGCGCCAGCAGCTTGGCCCGGCCCTCCTCCACCGGGGAGCTGTTTTTT
cdr3_aa: CASSLARPSSTGELFF

d_call: -
j_call: TRBJ2-1
v_call: TRBV10-3
clone_size: few
cdr3_nt: TGTGCCATCAGCGGGGAGAGCTATGAGCAGTTCTTC
cdr3_aa: CAISGESYEQFF

d_call: TRBD1
j_call: TRBJ2-7
v_call: TRBV9
clone_size: -
cdr3_nt: TGTGCCAGCAGCGTAGGGGGACAGTCCTACGAGCAGTACTTC
cdr3_aa: CASSVGGQSYEQYF

d_call: -
j_call: TRBJ1-1
v_call: TRBV27
clone_size: few
cdr3_nt: TGTGCCAGCAGTACTGGACTGAGGACTGAAGCTTTCTTT
cdr3_aa: CASSTGLRTEAFF

d_call: -
j_call: TRBJ1-1
v_call: TRBV4-1
clone_size: many
cdr3_nt: TGCGCCAGCAGCCAACCACCGAGCGATGAAGCTTTCTTT
cdr3_aa: CASSQPPSDEAFF

d_call: -
j_call: TRBJ2-1
v_call: TRBV5-1
clone_size: few
cdr3_nt: TGCGCCAGCAGCCCGACCCTCACAGGGACGGGCTCCTACAATGAGCAGTTCTTC
cdr3_aa: CASSPTLTGTGSYNEQFF

d_call: TRBD2
j_call: TRBJ2-7
v_call: TRBV7-2
clone_size: -
cdr3_nt: TGTGCCAGCAGCTGGGGATATACTAGCGGAAGCTCCTACGAGCAGTACTTC
cdr3_aa: CASSWGYTSGSSYEQYF

d_call: TRBD2
j_call: TRBJ2-7
v_call: TRBV5-1
clone_size: -
cdr3_nt: TGCGCCAGCAGCTTGGAAATGGGACTAGTGAGCCCAGGGGCGGAGCAGTACTTC
cdr3_aa: CASSLEMGLVSPGAEQYF

d_call: -
j_call: TRBJ1-5
v_call: TRBV4-1
clone_size: -
cdr3_nt: TGCGCCAGCAGCCCATGGGTTGGATGGGCCCAGCATTTT
cdr3_aa: CASSPWVGWAQHF

d_call: -
j_call: TRBJ2-2
v_call: TRBV7-2
clone_size: -
cdr3_nt: TGTGCCAGCAGACCTACTAGACTCGGGGAGCTGTTTTTT
cdr3_aa: CASRPTRLGELFF

d_call: -
j_call: TRBJ2-2
v_call: TRBV6-5
clone_size: few
cdr3_nt: TGTGCCAGCAGTTACCTGGACTGGTCATTGGGGGAGCTGTTTTTT
cdr3_aa: CASSYLDWSLGELFF

d_call: -
j_call: TRBJ2-1
v_call: TRBV20-1
clone_size: few
cdr3_nt: TGCAGTGCTAGAGAGCTAGTTCTCGGATACAATGAGCAGTTCTTC
cdr3_aa: CSARELVLGYNEQFF

d_call: -
j_call: TRBJ1-1
v_call: TRBV7-6
clone_size: few
cdr3_nt: TGTGCCAGCAGCTTAAACTACGGCCTCACTGAAGCTTTCTTT
cdr3_aa: CASSLNYGLTEAFF

d_call: TRBD1
j_call: TRBJ2-7
v_call: TRBV25-1
clone_size: -
cdr3_nt: TGTGCCAGCAGTGATACTCGGGGACAGGGTTCCTACGAGCAGTACTTC
cdr3_aa: CASSDTRGQGSYEQYF

d_call: -
j_call: TRBJ2-2
v_call: TRBV5-1
clone_size: -
cdr3_nt: TGCGCCAGCAGCTTATCAACAGCGAACACCGGGGAGCTGTTTTTT
cdr3_aa: CASSLSTANTGELFF

d_call: -
j_call: TRBJ2-3
v_call: TRBV12-3/TRBV12-4
clone_size: many
cdr3_nt: TGTGCCAGCAGCTTAGGGGGGGGGAAGACAGATACGCAGTATTTT
cdr3_aa: CASSLGGGKTDTQYF

d_call: TRBD1
j_call: TRBJ1-2
v_call: TRBV12-3/TRBV12-4
clone_size: few
cdr3_nt: TGTGCCAGCAGTTTGGAACCGGGACAGGGGGCGCGTGGCTACACCTTC
cdr3_aa: CASSLEPGQGARGYTF

d_call: TRBD2
j_call: TRBJ2-1
v_call: TRBV4-1
clone_size: -
cdr3_nt: TGCGCCAGCAGCCAAATAGGCCGACTAGCGGGAGGCAATGAGCAGTTCTTC
cdr3_aa: CASSQIGRLAGGNEQFF

d_call: -
j_call: TRBJ2-1
v_call: TRBV24-1
clone_size: -
cdr3_nt: TGTGCCACCAGTGATTTCCCTACAGGGAACTCCTACAATGAGCAGTTCTTC
cdr3_aa: CATSDFPTGNSYNEQFF

d_call: TRBD2
j_call: TRBJ2-3
v_call: TRBV4-1
clone_size: many
cdr3_nt: TGCGCCAGCAGCCAGCTAGCGGAGAGCACAGATACGCAGTATTTT
cdr3_aa: CASSQLAESTDTQYF

d_call: TRBD2
j_call: TRBJ2-7
v_call: TRBV15
clone_size: few
cdr3_nt: TGTGCCACCAGTAGGACTAGCGGGAGTTTTTACGAGCAGTACTTC
cdr3_aa: CATSRTSGSFYEQYF

d_call: -
j_call: TRBJ2-7
v_call: TRBV29-1
clone_size: many
cdr3_nt: TGCAGCGTTGAAGATCGCAGGGGGGGCGAGCAGTACTTC
cdr3_aa: CSVEDRRGGEQYF

d_call: TRBD1
j_call: TRBJ2-5
v_call: TRBV7-3
clone_size: -
cdr3_nt: TGTGCCAGCAGCTTATTGGGGGCAGGGGGCGGCCAAGAGACCCAGTACTTC
cdr3_aa: CASSLLGAGGGQETQYF

d_call: -
j_call: TRBJ1-5
v_call: TRBV6-5
clone_size: few
cdr3_nt: TGTGCCAGCAGTTACTGGGGTTATAGCAATCAGCCCCAGCATTTT
cdr3_aa: CASSYWGYSNQPQHF

d_call: -
j_call: TRBJ1-2
v_call: TRBV6-5
clone_size: -
cdr3_nt: TGTGCCAGCAGTTACGGCTCAGGGAAGGCTGGCTACACCTTC
cdr3_aa: CASSYGSGKAGYTF

d_call: -
j_call: TRBJ2-1
v_call: TRBV28
clone_size: -
cdr3_nt: TGTGCCAGCAGTTTGGCTAGCAGACCCTACAATGAGCAGTTCTTC
cdr3_aa: CASSLASRPYNEQFF

d_call: -
j_call: TRBJ2-5
v_call: TRBV29-1
clone_size: -
cdr3_nt: TGCAGCGTTGGAGGGCCGGGCTACTGGGAGACCCAGTACTTC
cdr3_aa: CSVGGPGYWETQYF

d_call: TRBD1
j_call: TRBJ2-7
v_call: TRBV29-1
clone_size: few
cdr3_nt: TGCAGCGTGAAACGGACAGGAGCCTACGAGCAGTACTTC
cdr3_aa: CSVKRTGAYEQYF

d_call: -
j_call: TRBJ2-2
v_call: TRBV19
clone_size: -
cdr3_nt: TGTGCCAGTAGTATCCCACACGGGCTAGCATTAGAGCTGTTTTTT
cdr3_aa: CASSIPHGLALELFF

d_call: TRBD1
j_call: TRBJ2-2
v_call: TRBV12-3/TRBV12-4
clone_size: -
cdr3_nt: TGTGCCAGCAGACTGGGACAGGGGGGCCCCGGGGAGCTGTTTTTT
cdr3_aa: CASRLGQGGPGELFF